The next 11 T cell receptor beta chains were all read from a single sample in a study of blood T cell repertoires in COVID-19. Profiling relied on immunoSEQ multiplex PCR, and the TCRdb table lists in-frame clones only, not all of them. The data contain just over 60,000 clones, approximately 80% of them singletons. Sequenced material: peripheral blood. The receptors derive from a man in his 60s with acute or convalescent COVID-19.

The J gene is TRBJ1-2, the V gene TRBV6-5; 7 bases agree with TRBD1. Germline V gene data show CDR1 as MNHEY and CDR2 as SVGAGI. There are 12 residues in the CDR3. Germline trimming cut 5 bases from V and 9 bases from J; bases unmatched to any gene: 6. The CDR3 DNA sequence: TGTGCCAGCAGTACCCCGGGACAGAGCTACACCTTC. It translates to CASSTPGQSYTF.

The chain joins TRBV10-2 to TRBJ2-2; tentative D call: TRBD2 (5 bases). In germline, CDR1 is WSHSY, CDR2 SAAADI. This CDR3 is 12 amino acids long. V was cut by 8 bases and J by 6 bases, with 10 bases left in between. Here the CDR3 DNA reads TGCGCCAGCCTACTAGGTGCCGGGGAGCTGTTTTTT. As protein: CASLLGAGELFF.

This chain joins TRBV2 and TRBJ1-1, with D possibly TRBD1 on 6 matching bases. The CDR3 covers 14 residues. V was shortened by 6 bases and J by 4 bases, with 15 bases between the two germline ends. The V gene's germline CDR1 is SNHLY and CDR2 FYNNEI. CDR3 sequence reads: CASRVQGGSTEAFF. The CDR3 region has the DNA TGTGCCAGCAGAGTACAGGGTGGGAGCACTGAAGCTTTCTTT.

The CDR3 bases are TGTGCCAGCAGCAGGGAGGGGAACACCGGGGAGCTGTTTTTT. Its protein is CASSREGNTGELFF. The genes are TRBV7-2 and TRBJ2-2; 7 bases are shared with TRBD2. Germline V gene sequence: CDR1 SGHTA, CDR2 FQGNSA. The CDR3 runs to 14 residues. V shed 5 bases and J 1 base; nucleotides not matched to a gene: 1.

The rearrangement joins TRBV5-1 to TRBJ2-1; 7 bases are a match to TRBD2. Unmatched junction bases numbered 5, after V lost 0 bases and J lost 2 bases. The germline V gene has CDR1 SGHRS and CDR2 YFSETQ. The CDR3 sequence is 16 residues long. CDR3 loop: CASSLVAGVTYNEQFF. In nucleotides, the CDR3 is TGCGCCAGCAGCTTGGTTGCGGGAGTAACCTACAATGAGCAGTTCTTC.

The chain uses TRBV5-6 and TRBJ1-6; D uncertain. The CDR3 consists of 15 residues. V shed 1 base and J shed 3 bases, with 8 bases lying between them. CDR1 SGHDT and CDR2 YYEEEE come from the germline V gene. CDR3 sequence (DNA): TGTGCCAGCAGCTTGACCAGTATCTATAATTCACCCCTCCACTTT. Translating gives CASSLTSIYNSPLHF.

The V gene is TRBV9, the J gene TRBJ2-7; a weak D match, TRBD1 (6 bases). Trimming pared 4 bases from V and 1 base from J, leaving 12 bases between. The CDR3 is 14 residues long. CDR1 and CDR2 from the germline V gene are SGDLS and YYNGEE. The CDR3 DNA is TGTGCCAGCAGCCCGGAGGACAGTTCCTACGAGCAGTACTTC. Translated: CASSPEDSSYEQYF. The full variable domain, in which reference TRBV9 and TRBJ2-7 provide the parts outside the CDR3, is DSGVTQTPKHLITATGQRVTLRCSPRSGDLSVYWYQQSLDQGLQFLIQYYNGEERAKGNILERFSAQQFPDLHSELNLSSLELGDSALYFCASSPEDSSYEQYFGPGTRLTVT.

The chain is built from TRBV6-1 and TRBJ2-3; no clear D. The CDR3 contains 14 residues. Germline V gene data show CDR1 as MNHNS and CDR2 as SASEGT. V dropped 3 bases and J dropped 2 bases, with 9 bases sitting between them. The DNA for the CDR3 is TGTGCCAGCAGTGAGGCAGATTTCACAGATACGCAGTATTTT. Translating gives CASSEADFTDTQYF.

The chain couples TRBV7-3 to TRBJ2-1, with D possibly TRBD1 on 5 matching bases. V dropped 5 bases and J dropped 7 bases, with 18 bases sitting between them. Germline lookup yields CDR1 SGHTA and CDR2 FQGTGA. The CDR3 runs 15 residues. Written as DNA, the CDR3 is TGTGCCAGCAGCCACGGTGGGGCAGGGTGGAATGAGCAGTTCTTC. It codes for CASSHGGAGWNEQFF.

The chain recombines TRBV24-1 with TRBJ1-5; D remains ambiguous. The germline gives CDR1 KGHDR, CDR2 SFDVKD. The CDR3 length is 13 residues. V was trimmed by 0 bases and J by 6 bases, leaving 5 bases between them. The CDR3, as DNA: TGTGCCACCAGTGATTTGCCGGGTCAGCCCCAGCATTTT. This sequence encodes CATSDLPGQPQHF.

This clone turned up a few times. The V call is TRBV14, the J call TRBJ2-3; the match to TRBD2 covers 10 bases. The CDR3 loop spans 16 amino acids. The V gene's germline CDR1 is SGHDN and CDR2 FVKESK. Germline trimming cut 3 bases from V and 2 bases from J; bases unmatched to any gene: 5. Written as DNA, the CDR3 is TGTGCCAGCAGCCACCGGACTAGCGGAGTCACAGATACGCAGTATTTT. Residues: CASSHRTSGVTDTQYF.